The 18 T cell receptor beta chains below all came from one sample that was sequenced in a study of OX40 agonist ivuxolimab in advanced cancers. Method: immunoSEQ multiplex PCR; TCRdb's copy keeps in-frame clones and lacks some. The sample holds around 80,000 clones, roughly 90% seen once. The input for sequencing was CD4+ or CD8+ T cells sorted from blood, taken in a trial of the OX40 agonist ivuxolimab. The receptors originated from an adult with an advanced solid tumor such as melanoma, head and neck, liver or kidney cancer.

CDR3 sequence: CASSPWGPDGNQPQHF. The CDR3 DNA follows: TGTGCCAGCAGCCCATGGGGGCCCGATGGCAATCAGCCCCAGCATTTT. The genes are TRBV7-9 and TRBJ1-5, with a tentative D call TRBD1 (6 bases). V gave up 5 bases and J gave up 2 bases, with 16 bases separating them. The CDR3 has 16 amino acids. The V gene's germline CDR1 is SEHNR and CDR2 FQNEAQ (reference sequence).

This clone was observed once. V is TRBV9 and J is TRBJ2-4; D may correspond to TRBD1 or TRBD2 (5 bases each). CDR1 SGDLS and CDR2 YYNGEE come from the germline V gene. Trimming stripped 5 bases from V and 6 bases from J, with 18 bases between. This CDR3 contains 15 residues. The CDR3 protein is CASSDSSVSGNIQYF. The CDR3 bases are TGTGCCAGCAGTGACAGTTCGGTGAGCGGAAACATTCAGTACTTC. The variable domain in full, completed from reference TRBV9 and TRBJ2-4, reads DSGVTQTPKHLITATGQRVTLRCSPRSGDLSVYWYQQSLDQGLQFLIQYYNGEERAKGNILERFSAQQFPDLHSELNLSSLELGDSALYFCASSDSSVSGNIQYFGAGTRLSVL.

The chain is built from TRBV7-7 and TRBJ2-2, with 8 bases identical to TRBD2. Per the germline V gene, CDR1 is SSHAT and CDR2 is FNYEAQ (reference sequence). CDR3 length equals 17 residues. Unmatched junction bases numbered 6, after V lost 1 base and J lost 2 bases. CDR3: CASSLDPTSGNTGELFF. CDR3 DNA: TGTGCCAGCAGCTTAGATCCAACTAGCGGTAACACCGGGGAGCTGTTTTTT.

In DNA, the CDR3 is TGTGCCAGCAGCTTAGCCCCGGACAGGGCCCCCCACGAGCAGTACTTC. Translation gives CASSLAPDRAPHEQYF. This rearrangement joins TRBV11-1 to TRBJ2-7; 8 positions agree with TRBD1. Germline trimming cut 0 bases from V and 5 bases from J; bases unmatched to any gene: 9. The CDR3 is 16 amino acids. The germline V gene has CDR1 SGHAT and CDR2 FQDESV (reference sequence).

The V gene is TRBV13, the J gene TRBJ2-7, with no clear D. The CDR3 is 13 residues long. Between the trimmed V and J ends, which lost 8 bases and 2 bases, there was a span of 13 bases. The germline gives CDR1 PRHDT, CDR2 FYEKMQ (reference sequence). The chain's CDR3 is CASAQAPPYEQYF. The CDR3 nucleotides read TGTGCCAGCGCCCAGGCCCCCCCCTACGAGCAGTACTTC.

The chain joins TRBV7-3 to TRBJ2-1; TRBD2 is a possible D gene (5 bases). Germline V gene data show CDR1 as SGHTA and CDR2 as FQGTGA. The V and J ends lost 5 bases and 8 bases respectively, with 13 bases between them. The CDR3 consists of 13 residues. CDR3 DNA sequence: TGTGCCAGCAGCCTCGGGGTAGCCGATGAGCAGTTCTTC. Amino acids: CASSLGVADEQFF.

The rearrangement uses TRBV7-2 and TRBJ2-1; 8 positions match TRBD2. Unmatched junction bases numbered 14, after V lost 3 bases and J lost 7 bases. The CDR3 consists of 17 residues. In germline, CDR1 is SGHTA, CDR2 FQGNSA. In DNA, the CDR3 is TGTGCCAGCAGCTTTCGAAAGCGGGGGCCAATCGGAAATGAGCAGTTCTTC. It yields the protein CASSFRKRGPIGNEQFF.

The rearrangement joins TRBV9 to TRBJ2-1; TRBD2 agrees at 9 bases. This CDR3 spans 15 amino acids. Germline V gene lookup returns CDR1 SGDLS and CDR2 YYNGEE. V gave up 0 bases and J gave up 6 bases; unmatched junction bases: 4. CDR3 residues: CASSVGGGGANEQFF. The CDR3 coding sequence is TGTGCCAGCAGCGTAGGCGGCGGGGGGGCCAATGAGCAGTTCTTC.

The rearrangement joins TRBV6-4 to TRBJ1-2; tentatively, D is TRBD1 (5 bases). This CDR3 region has 14 residues. Germline CDR1 reads MRHNA; CDR2 reads SNTAGT. The V and J ends lost 8 bases and 0 bases respectively, with 13 bases between them. This CDR3 is CASPTGGTNYGYTF. The CDR3 nucleotides are TGTGCCAGCCCGACGGGGGGGACTAACTATGGCTACACCTTC.

This clone was recorded a few times. The gene calls are TRBV30 and TRBJ2-3; 11 nucleotides line up with TRBD1. The V and J ends lost 0 bases and 4 bases, in that order; junction bases with no gene match: 6. This CDR3 is built from 16 residues. CDR1 and CDR2 (germline): GTSNPN, SVGIG (reference sequence). This CDR3 reads CAWSVTPGQGADTQYF. CDR3 DNA sequence: TGTGCCTGGAGTGTAACCCCGGGACAGGGGGCAGATACGCAGTATTTT.

The chain carries TRBV7-8 and TRBJ1-1; D is ambiguous. The CDR3 loop spans 14 amino acids. Germline V gene lookup returns CDR1 SGHVS and CDR2 FQNEAQ. V was cut by 2 bases and J by 3 bases, with 10 bases left in between. CDR3 region: CASSLFGFDTEAFF. The CDR3 bases are TGTGCCAGCAGCTTATTCGGGTTCGACACTGAAGCTTTCTTT. The full variable domain, completed using reference TRBV7-8 and TRBJ1-1, is GAGVSQSPRYKVAKRGQDVALRCDPISGHVSLFWYQQALGQGPEFLTYFQNEAQLDKSGLPSDRFFAERPEGSVSTLKIQRTQQEDSAVYLCASSLFGFDTEAFFGQGTRLTVV.

In its sample, this clone ranks as medium-sized. The chain links TRBV5-8 to TRBJ1-1; unclear D gene. The germline V gene encodes CDR1 SGHTS and CDR2 YDEGEE. V lost 2 bases and J 8 bases, leaving 7 bases between the germline ends. The CDR3 has 11 amino acids. The CDR3 loop is CASSLGREAFF. Here the CDR3 DNA reads TGTGCCAGCAGCTTAGGAAGGGAAGCTTTCTTT.

This clone was observed a few times. The V call is TRBV29-1, the J call TRBJ2-7; weak D call: TRBD2 (5 bases). CDR3 length: 14 residues. Trimming removed 8 bases from V and 6 bases from J, with 23 bases in between. Germline lookup yields CDR1 SQVTM and CDR2 ANQGSEA. CDR3 loop: CSITNYDTSLEQYF. CDR3 sequence (DNA): TGCAGCATCACCAACTACGACACTAGTCTCGAGCAGTACTTC.

The chain carries TRBV6-5 and TRBJ1-2; 7 bases agree with TRBD1. This CDR3 comprises 15 residues. J gave up 5 bases and V 0 bases, and 6 bases lay outside the gene matches. Germline CDR1 reads MNHEY; CDR2 reads SVGAGI. CDR3 in DNA: TGTGCCAGCAGTTACTCGAGGGGGCGCATTTATGGCTACACCTTC. Translated: CASSYSRGRIYGYTF.

Written as DNA, the CDR3 is TGTGCCAGCAGTTACGCCGGGACAGGCGCTTTCTTT. This encodes CASSYAGTGAFF. This chain uses TRBV6-5 with TRBJ1-1; TRBD1 matches 8 bases. The junction had 4 bases not matched to a gene; V was cut back by 2 bases and J by 11 bases. The germline V gene has CDR1 MNHEY and CDR2 SVGAGI. The CDR3 loop spans 12 amino acids.

V usage is TRBV7-3 and J usage is TRBJ2-2; the D gene is possibly TRBD1 (6 bases). The germline gives CDR1 SGHTA, CDR2 FQGTGA. CDR3 length: 15 residues. The V end was cut by 5 bases, the J end by 4 bases, with 14 bases between. The CDR3 is CASSKQGVGTGELFF. In nucleotides, the CDR3 is TGTGCCAGCAGCAAACAGGGCGTAGGCACCGGGGAGCTGTTTTTT.

The chain links TRBV5-8 to TRBJ2-7; 9 bases map to TRBD1. Trimming removed 2 bases from V and 3 bases from J; junction bases left unmatched: 3. CDR3 length: 14 residues. Germline assignment: CDR1 SGHTS and CDR2 YDEGEE. In nucleotides, the CDR3 is TGTGCCAGCAGCTTACAGGGGGCCTACTACGAGCAGTACTTC. Its protein product is CASSLQGAYYEQYF.

The genes are TRBV6-6 and TRBJ2-2; no definite D call. The CDR3 extends over 12 amino acids. Per germline, CDR1 MNHNY and CDR2 SVGAGI (reference sequence). With 7 bases removed from V and 5 bases from J, the gap between germline ends came to 8 bases. CDR3 coding DNA: TGTGCCAGCACGTTCGGGACCGGGGAGCTGTTTTTT. This translates into CASTFGTGELFF.